This is a list of T cell receptor beta chains from one sample in a study of T cell responses to AZD1222 COVID-19 vaccine. TCRdb keeps only in-frame clones here, not all; method: immunoSEQ multiplex PCR. Here the sample spans over 75,000 clones, about nine tenths being singletons. The sequencing used peripheral blood, collected on day 0 of AZD1222 vaccination. The receptors derive from an adult in good health. CDR3s include the opening cysteine and the closing phenylalanine or tryptophan. The D gene is left open where the match is weak. The listing skips clone size in some rows; elsewhere it reads once, few, many or a size class.

D: .
V: TRBV11-2
J: TRBJ2-5
size: .
CDR3: CASSLERETQYF
DNA: TGTGCCAGCAGCTTAGAAAGGGAGACCCAGTACTTC

D: TRBD2
V: TRBV29-1
J: TRBJ2-7
size: .
CDR3: CSATPGGDEQYF
DNA: TGCAGCGCCACCCCTGGGGGGGACGAGCAGTACTTC

D: TRBD1
V: TRBV2
J: TRBJ1-3
size: .
CDR3: CASSGQGFSSGNTIYF
DNA: TGTGCCAGCAGTGGACAGGGTTTCAGCTCTGGAAACACCATATATTTT

D: .
V: TRBV20-1
J: TRBJ2-7
size: .
CDR3: CSGQLHFEQYF
DNA: TGCAGCGGCCAACTGCATTTCGAGCAGTACTTC

D: .
V: TRBV18
J: TRBJ2-2
size: .
CDR3: CASSLPQGRKGTGELFF
DNA: TGTGCCAGCTCACTCCCACAGGGGAGGAAAGGGACCGGGGAGCTGTTTTTT

D: .
V: TRBV6-1
J: TRBJ1-5
size: .
CDR3: CASSELFNQPQHF
DNA: TGTGCCAGCAGTGAGCTGTTCAATCAGCCCCAGCATTTT

D: TRBD1
V: TRBV9
J: TRBJ1-3
size: .
CDR3: CASSPGQLHSGNTIYF
DNA: TGTGCCAGCAGCCCGGGACAGCTTCACTCTGGAAACACCATATATTTT

D: TRBD1
V: TRBV6-8
J: TRBJ2-5
size: .
CDR3: CASSYSGTGSETQYF
DNA: TGTGCCAGCAGTTACTCAGGGACAGGGTCAGAGACCCAGTACTTC

D: TRBD2
V: TRBV10-3
J: TRBJ2-7
size: .
CDR3: CAIGDNPGGYEQYF
DNA: TGTGCCATTGGGGATAACCCCGGGGGGTACGAGCAGTACTTC

D: .
V: TRBV7-9
J: TRBJ1-2
size: .
CDR3: CASSLGAGDTNYGYTF
DNA: TGTGCCAGCAGCTTAGGGGCCGGAGATACTAACTATGGCTACACCTTC

D: .
V: TRBV5-8
J: TRBJ1-1
size: once
CDR3: CASTRLMNTEAFF
DNA: TGTGCCAGCACAAGGCTAATGAACACTGAAGCTTTCTTT